These T cell receptor beta chains were read from a single sample in a study of blood T cells in healthy people across ages. TCRdb analysed the 5' RACE reads with MiXCR anew, one entry per CDR3 protein. The sample yields around 320,000 distinct CDR3 sequences, 27% seen once. Sequencing was done on a sample of blood. The receptors originated from a woman in her 70s in good health. The CDR3 runs from the conserved cysteine through the conserved F or W. The order of the fields is V gene, J gene, D gene, clone size, CDR3 protein, CDR3 DNA. A D gene is named only where the DNA matches it firmly. For some rows the clone size is stated as once, few or many, or as a class when expanded; others skip it.

V gene: TRBV29-1
J gene: TRBJ2-7
D gene: -
clone size: -
CDR3 protein: CSVVWGPYEQYF
CDR3 DNA: TGCAGCGTTGTTTGGGGACCCTACGAGCAGTACTTC

V gene: TRBV5-1
J gene: TRBJ2-1
D gene: TRBD2
clone size: few
CDR3 protein: CASSLASGIGEQFF
CDR3 DNA: TGCGCCAGCAGCCTCGCTAGCGGGATAGGTGAGCAGTTCTTC

V gene: TRBV27
J gene: TRBJ2-7
D gene: -
clone size: once
CDR3 protein: CASSLLKGGERTSEQYF
CDR3 DNA: TGTGCCAGCAGTTTATTGAAGGGAGGAGAACGAACCTCCGAGCAGTACTTC

V gene: TRBV6-5
J gene: TRBJ2-3
D gene: TRBD1
clone size: -
CDR3 protein: CASRPTGGGTDTQYF
CDR3 DNA: TGTGCCAGCAGACCGACAGGGGGGGGCACAGATACGCAGTATTTT

V gene: TRBV20-1
J gene: TRBJ2-4
D gene: TRBD2
clone size: few
CDR3 protein: CSAGGEASGRQSGKNIQYF
CDR3 DNA: TGCAGTGCTGGTGGGGAGGCTAGCGGGAGGCAGTCGGGCAAAAACATTCAGTACTTC

V gene: TRBV3-1
J gene: TRBJ1-2
D gene: -
clone size: -
CDR3 protein: CASSQKGTGRRGYTF
CDR3 DNA: TGTGCCAGCAGCCAAAAGGGTACAGGGCGTCGCGGCTACACCTTC

V gene: TRBV5-1
J gene: TRBJ1-1
D gene: -
clone size: few
CDR3 protein: CASSNGQSNTEAFF
CDR3 DNA: TGCGCCAGCAGCAACGGACAGAGTAACACTGAAGCTTTCTTT

V gene: TRBV12-3/TRBV12-4
J gene: TRBJ2-7
D gene: -
clone size: -
CDR3 protein: CASSPTGVAGQYF
CDR3 DNA: TGTGCCAGCAGTCCGACAGGAGTAGCTGGGCAGTACTTC

V gene: TRBV3-1
J gene: TRBJ2-2
D gene: -
clone size: few
CDR3 protein: CASSPAFTGGLFF
CDR3 DNA: TGTGCCAGCAGCCCGGCCTTCACCGGGGGGCTGTTTTTT

V gene: TRBV20-1
J gene: TRBJ2-1
D gene: -
clone size: -
CDR3 protein: CSAPSGSPVYNEQFF
CDR3 DNA: TGCAGTGCTCCCTCGGGTTCTCCGGTCTACAATGAGCAGTTCTTC

V gene: TRBV5-1
J gene: TRBJ2-1
D gene: TRBD2
clone size: -
CDR3 protein: CASSLGLAGGPMVNEQFF
CDR3 DNA: TGCGCCAGCAGCTTGGGACTAGCGGGAGGGCCCATGGTGAATGAGCAGTTCTTC

V gene: TRBV6-1
J gene: TRBJ1-1
D gene: TRBD1
clone size: -
CDR3 protein: CASSSTGGKAFF
CDR3 DNA: TGTGCCAGCAGTTCGACAGGGGGAAAAGCTTTCTTT

V gene: TRBV29-1
J gene: TRBJ2-7
D gene: -
clone size: many
CDR3 protein: CSVGTFSYEQYF
CDR3 DNA: TGCAGCGTCGGGACTTTTTCCTACGAGCAGTACTTC

V gene: TRBV11-2
J gene: TRBJ2-7
D gene: TRBD2
clone size: -
CDR3 protein: CASSSHGQREAHEQYF
CDR3 DNA: TGTGCCAGCAGCTCCCACGGTCAGCGGGAGGCCCACGAGCAGTACTTC

V gene: TRBV4-3
J gene: TRBJ2-4
D gene: TRBD2
clone size: -
CDR3 protein: CASSHHLAGGPKNIQYF
CDR3 DNA: TGCGCCAGCAGTCACCATCTGGCGGGAGGTCCCAAAAACATTCAGTACTTC

V gene: TRBV12-3/TRBV12-4
J gene: TRBJ2-3
D gene: TRBD2
clone size: -
CDR3 protein: CASNPRGLAASTDTQYF
CDR3 DNA: TGTGCCAGCAACCCACGGGGACTAGCTGCTAGCACAGATACGCAGTATTTT

V gene: TRBV7-2
J gene: TRBJ2-6
D gene: -
clone size: once
CDR3 protein: CASRNTGSGANVLTF
CDR3 DNA: TGTGCCAGCAGAAATACAGGGTCCGGGGCCAACGTCCTGACTTTC

V gene: TRBV28
J gene: TRBJ2-7
D gene: -
clone size: few
CDR3 protein: CASSDSGRTGYEQYF
CDR3 DNA: TGTGCCAGCAGCGACTCCGGGAGAACGGGCTACGAGCAGTACTTC

V gene: TRBV20-1
J gene: TRBJ2-2
D gene: -
clone size: many
CDR3 protein: CSASSAGELFF
CDR3 DNA: TGCAGTGCTAGTAGCGCCGGGGAGCTGTTTTTT

V gene: TRBV4-1
J gene: TRBJ1-1
D gene: -
clone size: -
CDR3 protein: CASSQDLGRANTEAFF
CDR3 DNA: TGCGCCAGCAGCCAAGACTTAGGGCGCGCGAACACTGAAGCTTTCTTT

V gene: TRBV30
J gene: TRBJ1-1
D gene: -
clone size: -
CDR3 protein: CAWSATAGTEAFF
CDR3 DNA: TGTGCCTGGAGTGCTACGGCTGGCACTGAAGCTTTCTTT

V gene: TRBV12-3/TRBV12-4
J gene: TRBJ1-1
D gene: -
clone size: -
CDR3 protein: CASSPAGGYTEAFF
CDR3 DNA: TGTGCCAGCAGTCCCGCGGGCGGTTACACTGAAGCTTTCTTT

V gene: TRBV5-1
J gene: TRBJ2-7
D gene: TRBD1
clone size: few
CDR3 protein: CASSADRQLREQYF
CDR3 DNA: TGCGCCAGCAGCGCGGACAGGCAGCTACGGGAGCAGTACTTC

V gene: TRBV18
J gene: TRBJ2-5
D gene: TRBD1
clone size: -
CDR3 protein: CASSLGQDDGEQYF
CDR3 DNA: TGTGCCAGCTCACTAGGACAGGACGACGGGGAGCAGTACTTC

V gene: TRBV12-3/TRBV12-4
J gene: TRBJ2-5
D gene: -
clone size: few
CDR3 protein: CASSYRVETQYF
CDR3 DNA: TGTGCCAGCAGTTACAGGGTGGAGACCCAGTACTTC

V gene: TRBV20-1
J gene: TRBJ2-5
D gene: TRBD2
clone size: -
CDR3 protein: CSALIVRGRAGETQYF
CDR3 DNA: TGCAGTGCTCTAATTGTGCGCGGGAGGGCAGGGGAGACCCAGTACTTC

V gene: TRBV4-1
J gene: TRBJ2-7
D gene: -
clone size: many
CDR3 protein: CASSQDQLRGSFYEQYF
CDR3 DNA: TGCGCCAGCAGCCAAGATCAGCTAAGGGGTTCGTTCTACGAGCAGTACTTC

V gene: TRBV7-2
J gene: TRBJ2-7
D gene: TRBD2
clone size: few
CDR3 protein: CASSLGPTSGDEQYF
CDR3 DNA: TGTGCCAGCAGCTTAGGTCCGACTAGCGGAGACGAGCAGTACTTC

V gene: TRBV10-3
J gene: TRBJ2-7
D gene: TRBD2
clone size: -
CDR3 protein: CAISEGTSGSYEQYF
CDR3 DNA: TGTGCCATCAGTGAAGGGACTAGCGGGTCCTACGAGCAGTACTTC

V gene: TRBV29-1
J gene: TRBJ1-2
D gene: -
clone size: -
CDR3 protein: CSVEEDRTNYGYTF
CDR3 DNA: TGCAGCGTTGAAGAAGATAGGACTAACTATGGCTACACCTTC

V gene: TRBV13
J gene: TRBJ2-1
D gene: TRBD2
clone size: -
CDR3 protein: CASSLGPQTSGSSYNEQFF
CDR3 DNA: TGTGCCAGCAGCTTAGGGCCCCAGACTAGCGGAAGCTCCTACAATGAGCAGTTCTTC

V gene: TRBV28
J gene: TRBJ2-4
D gene: -
clone size: -
CDR3 protein: CASSDAGGSAKNIQYF
CDR3 DNA: TGTGCCAGCAGCGATGCCGGAGGGTCGGCCAAAAACATTCAGTACTTC

V gene: TRBV7-2
J gene: TRBJ1-1
D gene: -
clone size: few
CDR3 protein: CASSFQAPNTEAFF
CDR3 DNA: TGTGCCAGCAGCTTTCAGGCGCCGAACACTGAAGCTTTCTTT

V gene: TRBV29-1
J gene: TRBJ2-1
D gene: -
clone size: -
CDR3 protein: CSVGAFYNEQFF
CDR3 DNA: TGCAGCGTTGGAGCCTTCTACAATGAGCAGTTCTTC

V gene: TRBV28
J gene: TRBJ1-2
D gene: -
clone size: -
CDR3 protein: CASRPGGGMTRYGYTF
CDR3 DNA: TGTGCCAGCAGACCAGGTGGGGGGATGACGCGCTATGGCTACACCTTC

V gene: TRBV5-5
J gene: TRBJ1-4
D gene: -
clone size: few
CDR3 protein: CASSYQGRGEKLFF
CDR3 DNA: TGTGCCAGCAGCTACCAGGGTCGAGGTGAAAAACTGTTTTTT

V gene: TRBV5-1
J gene: TRBJ1-2
D gene: -
clone size: -
CDR3 protein: CASSLVPGGDEGYTF
CDR3 DNA: TGCGCCAGCAGCTTGGTTCCCGGAGGGGATGAAGGCTACACCTTC

V gene: TRBV4-2
J gene: TRBJ1-6
D gene: -
clone size: few
CDR3 protein: CASSQSFVALGSPLHF
CDR3 DNA: TGTGCCAGCAGCCAAAGTTTCGTGGCGCTGGGTTCACCCCTCCACTTT

V gene: TRBV6-1
J gene: TRBJ1-5
D gene: -
clone size: once
CDR3 protein: CASSERARNQPQHF
CDR3 DNA: TGTGCCAGCAGTGAACGGGCCCGCAATCAGCCCCAGCATTTT

V gene: TRBV6-1
J gene: TRBJ1-2
D gene: TRBD1
clone size: -
CDR3 protein: CTSRTGVGGYTF
CDR3 DNA: TGTACCAGCCGGACAGGGGTTGGCGGCTACACCTTC

V gene: TRBV7-2
J gene: TRBJ2-4
D gene: -
clone size: many
CDR3 protein: CASSLSIEGRGKNIQYF
CDR3 DNA: TGTGCCAGCAGCTTAAGTATAGAGGGCCGGGGCAAAAACATTCAGTACTTC

V gene: TRBV20-1
J gene: TRBJ2-7
D gene: TRBD2
clone size: few
CDR3 protein: CSARDPRLAGAYEQYF
CDR3 DNA: TGCAGTGCTAGAGATCCCCGACTAGCGGGAGCCTACGAGCAGTACTTC

V gene: TRBV12-3/TRBV12-4
J gene: TRBJ1-1
D gene: -
clone size: few
CDR3 protein: CVSSLYRAGSEAFF
CDR3 DNA: TGTGTCAGCAGTTTATATAGGGCAGGCTCTGAAGCTTTCTTT

V gene: TRBV29-1
J gene: TRBJ2-1
D gene: -
clone size: -
CDR3 protein: CSARTDYNEQFF
CDR3 DNA: TGCAGCGCCAGGACAGATTACAATGAGCAGTTCTTC

V gene: TRBV28
J gene: TRBJ2-3
D gene: -
clone size: -
CDR3 protein: CASSGGGTGLLGDTQYF
CDR3 DNA: TGTGCCAGCAGTGGAGGGGGGACGGGCCTTTTAGGAGATACGCAGTATTTT

V gene: TRBV3-1
J gene: TRBJ2-7
D gene: -
clone size: -
CDR3 protein: CASSAGTSSYEQYF
CDR3 DNA: TGTGCCAGCAGCGCGGGGACATCTTCCTACGAGCAGTACTTC

V gene: TRBV7-9
J gene: TRBJ2-5
D gene: TRBD1
clone size: -
CDR3 protein: CASSLPGQSQETQYF
CDR3 DNA: TGTGCCAGCAGCCTGCCGGGACAGTCGCAAGAGACCCAGTACTTC

V gene: TRBV11-2
J gene: TRBJ1-1
D gene: -
clone size: few
CDR3 protein: CASSLDGYEAFF
CDR3 DNA: TGTGCCAGCAGCTTAGATGGGTATGAAGCTTTCTTT

V gene: TRBV15
J gene: TRBJ1-1
D gene: TRBD1
clone size: few
CDR3 protein: CATSRGDRAWTEAFF
CDR3 DNA: TGTGCCACCAGCAGGGGGGACAGGGCGTGGACTGAAGCTTTCTTT

V gene: TRBV7-2
J gene: TRBJ2-5
D gene: -
clone size: -
CDR3 protein: CASGLGTLRIQETQYF
CDR3 DNA: TGTGCCAGCGGTTTGGGGACGCTAAGGATCCAAGAGACCCAGTACTTC

V gene: TRBV4-2
J gene: TRBJ2-5
D gene: TRBD2
clone size: many
CDR3 protein: CASSQDLTSGRGETQYF
CDR3 DNA: TGTGCCAGCAGCCAAGATCTCACTAGCGGGAGAGGTGAGACCCAGTACTTC

V gene: TRBV5-1
J gene: TRBJ2-6
D gene: -
clone size: -
CDR3 protein: CASSLDGGIGANVLTF
CDR3 DNA: TGCGCCAGCAGCTTGGACGGAGGGATTGGGGCCAACGTCCTGACTTTC

V gene: TRBV20-1
J gene: TRBJ2-7
D gene: TRBD2
clone size: -
CDR3 protein: CSNSGGPADEQYF
CDR3 DNA: TGCAGTAATAGCGGGGGACCGGCAGACGAGCAGTACTTC

V gene: TRBV29-1
J gene: TRBJ1-2
D gene: -
clone size: once
CDR3 protein: CSAQEGPLGYTF
CDR3 DNA: TGCAGCGCCCAGGAGGGACCTTTGGGCTACACCTTC